The 27 T cell receptor beta chains below come from one sample, sequenced in a study of prognosis after radiotherapy for stage I lung cancer. Genomic DNA served as the source from which two-round multiplex PCR generated TCR beta CDR3 amplicons. Individual primers that were specific to each TRBV and TRBJ gene served in first-round PCR. MiXCR, applied by TCRdb to the multiplex PCR reads, yields one record per CDR3 protein. The data show about 16,000 distinct CDR3 sequences, with approximately 40% seen just once and around two fifths held by the top ten. The source was PBMCs, collected before or after stereotactic body radiation therapy (not recorded which). The source of these receptors is a donor at least 50 years old with non-small cell lung cancer.

The V gene is TRBV19, the J gene TRBJ1-6; TRBD1 aligns across 8 bases. The V gene's germline CDR1 is LNHDA and CDR2 SQIVND (reference sequence). The CDR3 runs to 13 residues. After removal of 6 bases from V and 5 bases from J, the junction contained 0 bases not matched to a gene. CDR3 bases: TGTGCCAGTAGGACAGGGGATAATTCACCCCTCCACTTT. Translating it yields CASRTGDNSPLHF.

As DNA, the CDR3 is TGTGCCAGTAGTATAGATAGACTAGAGGGGGGCAATGAGCAGTTCTTC. This codes for CASSIDRLEGGNEQFF. The chain recombines TRBV19 with TRBJ2-1, with D perhaps assigned TRBD1 or TRBD2 (6 bases each). V was trimmed by 0 bases and J by 6 bases, leaving 15 bases between them. The CDR3 spans 16 residues. The germline V gene encodes CDR1 LNHDA and CDR2 SQIVND (reference sequence).

Regarding this clonotype: This sequence may be a read error, since a much larger clone differs from it by one base. The chain links TRBV6-2 or TRBV6-3 to TRBJ1-1; D call uncertain. The CDR3 runs to 14 residues. CDR1 is MNHEY, CDR2 SVGEGT, per germline. The DNA for the CDR3 is TGTGCCAGCAGTTACTCGTCAGAGAACACTGGAGCTTTCTTT. Translated: CASSYSSENTGAFF.

This clonotype is labeled medium-sized (0.01 to 0.1%). The V call is TRBV6-2 or TRBV6-3, the J call TRBJ2-7; a weak D match, TRBD2 (5 bases). Germline CDR1 is MNHEY and CDR2 is SVGEGT. This CDR3 is built from 14 residues. Trimming removed 7 bases at V and 1 base at J, with 14 bases between. The CDR3 is CASIEGGDSYEQYF. The CDR3 DNA sequence: TGTGCCAGCATCGAGGGTGGGGATTCCTACGAGCAGTACTTC.

Sample share makes this clonotype medium-sized. The chain carries TRBV2 and TRBJ1-6; no clear D. Trimming took 2 bases from V and 14 from J, leaving 13 bases between them. The CDR3 is 13 residues long. Germline values: CDR1 SNHLY, CDR2 FYNNEI. CDR3 coding DNA: TGTGCCAGCAGTGAAAACGGACCAAGAACCCTCCACTTT. Its protein is CASSENGPRTLHF.

This clonotype was detected many times. The rearrangement links TRBV4-2 to TRBJ2-2; 7 nucleotides agree with TRBD1. Germline loops: CDR1 LGHNA, CDR2 YNFKEQ. The CDR3 totals 16 residues. V gave up 0 bases and J gave up 6 bases; unmatched junction bases: 7. CDR3 nucleotides: TGTGCCAGCAGCCAAGATACAGACAGGGACCCCGGGGAGCTGTTTTTT. Translated, it gives CASSQDTDRDPGELFF.

This clonotype is medium-sized within its sample. V gene TRBV5-1 combines with J gene TRBJ2-1; D is ambiguous. Germline values: CDR1 SGHRS, CDR2 YFSETQ. V dropped 0 bases and J dropped 4 bases, with 8 bases sitting between them. The CDR3 sequence is 14 residues long. The CDR3 bases are TGCGCCAGCAGCTTGGCCGGCAGGTACAATGAGCAGTTCTTC. Translating it yields CASSLAGRYNEQFF.

This clonotype appeared many times. The rearrangement joins TRBV10-3 to TRBJ2-1; 11 bases align to TRBD2. V trimming: 6 bases; J trimming: 5 bases; junction bases outside the gene matches: 3. Germline assignment: CDR1 ENHRY and CDR2 SYGVKD. CDR3 length: 14 residues. The CDR3 region has the DNA TGTGCCATCAGGGGACTAGCGGCGGACAATGAGCAGTTCTTC. As protein: CAIRGLAADNEQFF.

This clonotype is medium-sized in the sample. The chain is built from TRBV12-3 or TRBV12-4 and TRBJ2-7; D is undetermined. The CDR3 length is 12 residues. The V and J ends lost 5 bases and 0 bases respectively, with 5 bases between them. This CDR3 is CASSRSSYEQYF. CDR3 DNA sequence: TGTGCCAGCAGTCGGAGCTCCTACGAGCAGTACTTC.

In this sample, this clonotype turned up many times. V and J are TRBV7-2 and TRBJ2-3; 12 bases line up with TRBD2. Germline assignment: CDR1 SGHTA and CDR2 FQGNSA. This CDR3 is 16 amino acids long. Germline trimming cut 1 base from V and 2 bases from J; bases unmatched to any gene: 1. The CDR3 protein is CASSLGTSGITDTQYF. The CDR3 nucleotides read TGTGCCAGCAGCTTAGGGACTAGCGGGATCACAGATACGCAGTATTTT.

The chain combines TRBV6-1 with TRBJ2-2; D unclear. The V gene lost 7 bases and the J gene lost 10 bases, with 16 bases spanning the gap. Germline V CDR1 and CDR2: MNHNS, SASEGT. The CDR3 spans 13 residues. The CDR3 DNA sequence: TGTGCCAGCAAGCGTGAGCTGGGCGTGGAGCTGTTTTTT. Amino acids: CASKRELGVELFF.

The chain couples TRBV9 to TRBJ2-1; D call uncertain. Deletions cut 0 bases from V and 12 bases from J, with 10 bases between. The germline CDR1 and CDR2 sequences are SGDLS and YYNGEE. CDR3 length: 12 residues. CDR3 amino acids: CASSVVQKGQFF. The CDR3 bases are TGTGCCAGCAGCGTAGTACAGAAGGGGCAGTTCTTC.

This clonotype was seen at least ten times. The chain links TRBV20-1 to TRBJ1-1; D perhaps matches TRBD1 (6 bases). V lost 0 bases to trimming and J lost 2 bases, with 10 bases between them. Germline CDR1 reads DFQATT; CDR2 reads SNEGSKA (reference sequence). The length of the CDR3 is 14 residues. As DNA, the CDR3 is TGCAGTGCTAGAGATAGGACAGCCAACACTGAAGCTTTCTTT. Translating gives CSARDRTANTEAFF.

This clonotype has at least ten counts. V usage is TRBV2 and J usage is TRBJ1-1; D possibly corresponds to TRBD1 (6 bases). There are 12 residues in the CDR3. Germline assignment: CDR1 SNHLY and CDR2 FYNNEI. The V end was cut by 4 bases, the J end by 6 bases, with 9 bases between. CDR3 nucleotides: TGTGCCAGCAGTGCACAGGGTCCTGAAGCTTTCTTT. Translation gives CASSAQGPEAFF.

This chain uses TRBV6-1 with TRBJ2-7; 8 bases are shared with TRBD1. The CDR3 consists of 13 residues. V lost 8 bases, J lost 7 bases, and 10 bases stayed unmatched. CDR1 is MNHNS, CDR2 SASEGT, per germline. The CDR3 bases are TGTGCCAGCGAGGACAGGGTTAACCAAGAGCAGTACTTC. As protein: CASEDRVNQEQYF.

This clonotype was detected a few times. The chain joins TRBV6-4 to TRBJ2-4, with 7 bases lining up with TRBD1. The V gene's germline CDR1 is MRHNA and CDR2 SNTAGT. V shed 0 bases and J 1 base; nucleotides not matched to a gene: 6. This CDR3 is built from 17 residues. CDR3 region: CASSDSGQGVAKNIQYF. DNA of the CDR3: TGTGCCAGCAGTGACTCGGGGCAGGGGGTTGCCAAAAACATTCAGTACTTC.

CDR3 amino acids: CASSLTGTYEQYF. CDR3 bases: TGTGCCAGCAGCCTGACAGGGACTTACGAGCAGTACTTC. The chain has TRBV27 and TRBJ2-7; D is perhaps TRBD1 (7 bases). Trimming took off 6 bases at V and 4 bases at J, with 13 bases between the two ends. Looked up from germline, CDR1 is MNHEY and CDR2 is SMNVEV (reference sequence). This CDR3 has 13 residues.

This clonotype appeared many times. CDR3 DNA: TGTGCCAGCAGCCAAGGGAGGGAGAGATCCTACACCTTC. This sequence encodes CASSQGRERSYTF. V gene TRBV3-1 combines with J gene TRBJ1-2; D is unclear. CDR3 length: 13 residues. The germline V gene encodes CDR1 LGHDT and CDR2 YNNKEL (reference sequence). V shed 1 base and J shed 10 bases, with 13 bases lying between them.

A remark on this clonotype: This likely came from a read error, as a far larger clone is one base away. The chain links TRBV6-9 to TRBJ2-5; 11 bases agree with TRBD1. In germline, CDR1 is MNHGY, CDR2 SVAAGI. The CDR3 runs 16 residues. The CDR3 region is CASSSFPRDRGETKYF. CDR3 nucleotides: TGTGCCAGCAGTTCCTTCCCCCGGGACAGGGGGGAGACCAAGTACTTC.

A remark on this clonotype: A far larger clone is one base from this, pointing to a likely read error. The chain recombines TRBV6-4 with TRBJ2-7, with 13 bases matching TRBD2. The CDR3 consists of 17 residues. Unmatched junction bases numbered 13, after V lost 5 bases and J lost 6 bases. The germline gives CDR1 MRHNA, CDR2 SNTAGT. In DNA form, the CDR3 reads TGTGCCAGCAGTTACACCTCCACTAGCGGGAGGGCAGCCGAGCAGTACTTC. This encodes CASSYTSTSGRAAEQYF.

Regarding this clonotype: Since a far larger clone is one base different, this is likely a read error. The chain uses TRBV6-2 or TRBV6-3 and TRBJ1-1; D gene uncertain. CDR3 size: 12 residues. The ends were cut back, 8 bases at V and 3 bases at J, with 10 bases in the middle. Germline CDR1 reads MNHEY; CDR2 reads SVGEGT. The CDR3 DNA sequence: TGTGCCAGCTGGCTTCCGGACACTGAAGCTTTCTTT. It is translated as CASWLPDTEAFF.

In this sample, this clonotype turned up a few times. The rearrangement links TRBV20-1 to TRBJ2-3; D tentatively fits TRBD1 or TRBD2 (5 bases each). V lost 5 bases, J lost 0 bases, and 30 bases lay in between. CDR3 length equals 20 residues. The germline V gene encodes CDR1 DFQATT and CDR2 SNEGSKA (reference sequence). The CDR3 nucleotides read TGCAGTGCTGAGGGTGTAGATGGGGGATGGAACGGAGCTAGCACAGATACGCAGTATTTT. As protein: CSAEGVDGGWNGASTDTQYF.

Regarding this clonotype: One end of the junction is discordant with germline, which a read error may explain. The rearrangement uses TRBV5-1 and TRBJ2-2, with a possible D match to TRBD1 (6 bases). The CDR3 covers 14 residues. Germline-derived CDR1 and CDR2 are SGHRS and YFSETQ. Here the CDR3 reads CASSLGQYTGELFF. CDR3 nucleotides: TGTGCCAGCAGCTTAGGACAGTACACCGGGGAGCTGTTTTTT.

Within the sample, this clonotype is medium-sized. V and J are TRBV12-3 or TRBV12-4 and TRBJ2-7; 7 nucleotides match TRBD1. The CDR3 loop spans 14 amino acids. Losses at the gene ends were 5 bases for V and 7 bases for J; bases not matched to a gene: 11. CDR3 loop: CASSLGQNQGEQYF. CDR3 DNA: TGTGCCAGCAGTCTGGGACAGAACCAGGGGGAGCAGTACTTC.

This sequence joins TRBV12-3 or TRBV12-4 and TRBJ1-2, with a possible D match to TRBD1 (5 bases). Trimming removed 9 bases at V and 0 bases at J, with 20 bases between. The CDR3 is 16 residues long. CDR3 nucleotide sequence: TGTGCCAGTAGCTTTCGCATGGGGCAGGCTAACTATGGCTACACCTTC. It is translated as CASSFRMGQANYGYTF.

The rearrangement links TRBV7-8 to TRBJ1-3, with D unclear. The CDR3 is 15 residues long. The germline gives CDR1 SGHVS, CDR2 FQNEAQ. V was trimmed by 0 bases and J by 1 base, leaving 7 bases between them. The CDR3 region has the DNA TGTGCCAGCAGCTTAGCAGGCTGGTCTGGAAACACCATATATTTT. It codes for CASSLAGWSGNTIYF.

This clonotype qualifies as medium-sized. The chain recombines TRBV6-5 with TRBJ2-3; no definite D call. The CDR3 has 14 amino acids. V gave up 5 bases and J gave up 4 bases, with 13 bases separating them. The germline V gene encodes CDR1 MNHEY and CDR2 SVGAGI. Here the CDR3 reads CASSPTTGPDTQYF. The CDR3 DNA reads as TGTGCCAGCAGTCCGACCACTGGACCAGATACGCAGTATTTT.